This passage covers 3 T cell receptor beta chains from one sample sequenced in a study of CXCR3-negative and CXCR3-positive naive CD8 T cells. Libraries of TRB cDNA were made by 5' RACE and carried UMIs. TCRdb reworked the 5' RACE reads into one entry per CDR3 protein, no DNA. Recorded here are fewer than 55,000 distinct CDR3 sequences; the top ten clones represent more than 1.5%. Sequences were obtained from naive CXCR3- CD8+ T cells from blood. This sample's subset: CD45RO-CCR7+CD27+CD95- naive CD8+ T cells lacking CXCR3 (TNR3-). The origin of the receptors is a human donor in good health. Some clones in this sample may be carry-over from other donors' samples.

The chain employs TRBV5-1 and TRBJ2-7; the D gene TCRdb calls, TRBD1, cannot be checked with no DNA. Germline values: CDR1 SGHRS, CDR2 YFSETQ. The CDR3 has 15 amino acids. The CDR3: CASSLDRDPIYEQYF.

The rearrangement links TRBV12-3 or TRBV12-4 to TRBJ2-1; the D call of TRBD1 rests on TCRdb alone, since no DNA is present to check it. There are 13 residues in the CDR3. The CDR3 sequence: CASSRDSYNEQFF.

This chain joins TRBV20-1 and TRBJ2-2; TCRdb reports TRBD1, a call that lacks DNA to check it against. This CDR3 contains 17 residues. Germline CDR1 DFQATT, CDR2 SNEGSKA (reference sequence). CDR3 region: CSADTGGPKLNTGELFF.